Below, one T cell receptor (beta chain) is given with its context. What it binds is not known. Into CD45RA+ naive and CD45RA-negative memory subsets, the CD4+ cells were split. The data were taken from a study of shared clonotypes between healthy human individuals. Study-wide results and limits: Rarefaction indicated that sorted-subset sequencing remained incomplete although depth was large. The sharing of approximately 5.1% of naive CD4 clonotypes was seen across a handful of donors.

After removal of 2 bases from V and 4 bases from J, the junction contained 4 bases not matched to a gene. The CDR3 covers 15 residues. Germline loops: CDR1 MNHNY, CDR2 SVGAGI (reference sequence). Clones were sequenced by immunoSEQ multiplex PCR, and TCRdb holds only the in-frame ones, with some missing. The profile shows roughly 2.6 million clones, around 90% of them singletons. The chain carries TRBV6-6 and TRBJ1-1; 10 bases are a match to TRBD1. The sample comprised naive CD4+ T cells sorted from blood. Subset of the sample: CD45RA+ positively selected. The TCR was taken from a man between 18 and 29 years old in good health. CDR3 sequence: CASSYPGQGSTEAFF. The CDR3 bases are TGTGCCAGCAGTTACCCGGGACAGGGGAGCACTGAAGCTTTCTTT.